These 15 T cell receptor beta chains originate from one sample sequenced in a study of T cell repertoires in cytomegalovirus infection. No antigen is known for these receptors. One entry per CDR3 protein, called by TCRdb with MiXCR from the reads. The sample holds fewer than 650,000 distinct CDR3 sequences; under 45% are singletons and the top ten take roughly 50%. Source: cultured PBMCs, taken from culture after CMV antigen stimulation. The receptor set was obtained from a human donor in good health (CMV status not recorded). Some clones in this sample may be carry-over from other donors' samples.

This chain joins TRBV12-3 or TRBV12-4 and TRBJ2-7; D perhaps matches TRBD2 (5 bases). The V end lost 6 bases, the J end lost 2 bases, and 11 bases lay between the germline ends. CDR3 length: 13 amino acids. As DNA, the CDR3 is TGTGCCAGCAGCGGGGTCGAAACCTACGAGCAGTACTTC. It codes for CASSGVETYEQYF.

This clonotype came up many times. This rearrangement joins TRBV7-8 to TRBJ1-6; D gene unclear. The CDR3 totals 16 residues. In germline, CDR1 is SGHVS, CDR2 FQNEAQ. V dropped 4 bases and J dropped 6 bases, with 16 bases sitting between them. The CDR3 coding sequence is TGTGCCAGCAGCTCCGTTGGTCCGGACCTTAATTCACCCCTCCACTTT. Amino acid sequence: CASSSVGPDLNSPLHF.

The V and J genes are TRBV10-3 and TRBJ2-1, with 13 positions matching TRBD2. The CDR3 contains 15 residues. Germline CDR1 reads ENHRY; CDR2 reads SYGVKD. The ends lost 5 bases at V and 8 bases at J; junction bases unmatched: 6. CDR3 bases: TGTGCCATCAGTCCCGGACTAGCGGGAGACGATGAGCAGTTCTTC. Protein sequence: CAISPGLAGDDEQFF.

This clonotype was picked up a small number of times. The rearrangement joins TRBV12-3 or TRBV12-4 to TRBJ1-2; 9 nucleotides line up with TRBD1. V dropped 6 bases and J dropped 2; count of bases not matched to a gene: 4. The CDR3 contains 14 residues. The CDR3 coding sequence is TGTGCCAGCAGGGGGACAGGGATAAACTATGGCTACACCTTC. This codes for CASRGTGINYGYTF.

The V call is TRBV28, the J call TRBJ1-1; the match to TRBD1 covers 8 bases. In germline, CDR1 is MDHEN, CDR2 SYDVKM. The CDR3 is 13 residues long. Unmatched junction bases numbered 8, after V lost 3 bases and J lost 11 bases. Here the CDR3 reads CASSFMDRERAFF. The CDR3 nucleotides read TGTGCCAGCAGTTTCATGGACAGGGAGAGGGCTTTCTTT. Looking up the rest from reference TRBV28 and TRBJ1-1 gives the full variable domain: DVKVTQSSRYLVKRTGEKVFLECVQDMDHENMFWYRQDPGLGLRLIYFSYDVKMKEKGDIPEGYSVSREKKERFSLILESASTNQTSMYLCASSFMDRERAFFGQGTRLTVV.

The V gene is TRBV7-3, the J gene TRBJ1-1; 9 nucleotides match TRBD1. There are 14 residues in the CDR3. After removal of 5 bases from V and 6 bases from J, the junction contained 7 bases not matched to a gene. Germline CDR1 SGHTA, CDR2 FQGTGA. CDR3 sequence: CASSEQQGASEAFF. The DNA for the CDR3 is TGTGCCAGCAGCGAACAACAGGGGGCCTCTGAAGCTTTCTTT.

The chain uses TRBV7-3 and TRBJ2-7, with D possibly matching TRBD2 (5 bases). Germline CDR1 SGHTA, CDR2 FQGTGA. V was cut by 5 bases and J by 3 bases, with 14 bases left in between. The CDR3 is made up of 14 amino acids. The CDR3 is CASSHRSGNYEQYF. The CDR3 nucleotides are TGTGCCAGCAGCCACAGATCGGGGAACTACGAGCAGTACTTC.

This clonotype was recorded many times. The genes are TRBV7-6 and TRBJ2-7; a weak D match, TRBD1 (5 bases). The germline gives CDR1 SGHVS, CDR2 FNYEAQ. Deletions cut 2 bases from V and 5 bases from J, with 19 bases between. This CDR3 comprises 16 residues. The CDR3 spells CASSLSRAENADEQYF. The CDR3 coding sequence is TGTGCCAGCAGCTTAAGCAGGGCAGAAAATGCGGACGAGCAGTACTTC.

The V call is TRBV6-1, the J call TRBJ2-7; D gene unclear. Deletions cut 0 bases from V and 0 bases from J, with 15 bases between. The CDR3 sequence is 17 residues long. Germline V gene data show CDR1 as MNHNS and CDR2 as SASEGT. CDR3 region: CASSEARATPSSYEQYF. In DNA form, the CDR3 reads TGTGCCAGCAGTGAAGCTAGGGCCACCCCAAGCTCCTACGAGCAGTACTTC.

The chain combines TRBV29-1 with TRBJ2-2, with 8 bases matching TRBD2. Trimming at V came to 6 bases and at J to 2 bases, leaving 8 bases not matched to a gene. CDR3 size: 15 residues. Germline V gives CDR1 SQVTM, CDR2 ANQGSEA. CDR3 sequence: CSVDTAGGNTGELFF. DNA of the CDR3: TGCAGCGTGGACACGGCGGGGGGAAACACCGGGGAGCTGTTTTTT.

This clonotype was counted a few times. The chain employs TRBV6-2 or TRBV6-3 and TRBJ2-7; tentatively, D is TRBD1 or TRBD2 (5 bases each). In germline, CDR1 is MNHEY, CDR2 SVGEGT. Trimming stripped 6 bases from V and 0 bases from J, with 18 bases between. This CDR3 has 16 residues. Here the CDR3 DNA reads TGTGCCAGCAGCCAAGGGACGTGGAGGAGCTCCTACGAGCAGTACTTC. Its protein product is CASSQGTWRSSYEQYF.

This clonotype was counted many times. The genes are TRBV6-5 and TRBJ2-6; D not resolved. The CDR3 length is 13 residues. Looked up from germline, CDR1 is MNHEY and CDR2 is SVGAGI. Trimming cost V 2 bases and J 2 bases, with 1 base left between them. The CDR3 DNA reads TGTGCCAGCAGTTACCCTGGGGCCAACGTCCTGACTTTC. It specifies CASSYPGANVLTF.

This clonotype was seen a few times. This chain links TRBV12-3 or TRBV12-4 with TRBJ2-1, with TRBD2 identical over 10 bases. J was trimmed by 3 bases and V by 5 bases; bases with no gene match: 16. There are 19 residues in the CDR3. CDR3 bases: TGTGCCAGCAGTCAGACTAGCGGGTTGCGGTTTCTGTACTACAATGAGCAGTTCTTC. This encodes CASSQTSGLRFLYYNEQFF.

This clonotype was counted at least ten times. The chain joins TRBV7-2 to TRBJ2-1, with D maybe TRBD2 (5 bases). CDR3 size: 14 residues. Germline assignment: CDR1 SGHTA and CDR2 FQGNSA. The V end lost 3 bases, the J end lost 3 bases, and 9 bases lay between the germline ends. CDR3 nucleotide sequence: TGTGCCAGCAGCTTCGTCGGGGACTACAATGAGCAGTTCTTC. As protein: CASSFVGDYNEQFF.

This chain uses TRBV10-3 with TRBJ2-7; 9 nucleotides line up with TRBD1. The V gene's germline CDR1 is ENHRY and CDR2 SYGVKD. The CDR3 spans 14 residues. The ends lost 6 bases at V and 5 bases at J; junction bases unmatched: 8. CDR3 protein: CAISIGTGTHEQYF. For the CDR3, the DNA is TGTGCCATCAGCATCGGGACAGGGACGCACGAGCAGTACTTC.